The sequence of this T cell receptor beta chain was determined in a study of blood T cell repertoires in COVID-19. Study as a whole: PBMCs, B-cell-depleted T cells, or T cells provided the cDNA or gDNA that made up the material.

Clones were sequenced by immunoSEQ multiplex PCR, and TCRdb holds only the in-frame ones, with some missing. Of around 11,000 clones in the sample, around 85% were seen once. The CDR3 extends over 16 amino acids. Looked up from germline, CDR1 is LNHDA and CDR2 is SQIVND (reference sequence). V was cut by 5 bases and J by 3 bases, with 19 bases left in between. This clonotype originated in a man between 65 and 85 years old with active COVID-19. V gene TRBV19 combines with J gene TRBJ1-1; D gene unclear. What was sequenced was peripheral blood. CDR3 in DNA: TGTGCCAGTAGTCACCTCCCCCCGATTCGGGACACTGAAGCTTTCTTT. Protein sequence: CASSHLPPIRDTEAFF.